This TCR beta chain was identified in a study of cytomegalovirus exposure and HLA in healthy donors. J was trimmed by 6 bases and V by 6 bases; bases with no gene match: 4. Germline V gives CDR1 MGHRA, CDR2 YSYEKL. The CDR3 has 14 residues. Study-wide points: Altogether, 170 or so TCR beta chains were recorded as cytomegalovirus-associated. In an earlier analysis, most TCR beta V segments were productive about 87% or about 30% of the time.

This clone has more than one count but fewer than ten. As yet, its antigen is unknown. Both 60 Vbeta primers and 13 Jbeta primers went into the PCR. The repertoire was sequenced with immunoSEQ multiplex PCR; TCRdb's copy has only in-frame clones and lacks some. Altogether around 150,000 clones are present, approximately 74% being singletons, with the ten largest covering approximately 3%. Sample: PBMCs. The chain uses TRBV4-1 and TRBJ2-1, with 11 bases matching TRBD2. This clonotype was obtained from a young woman in good health and CMV-seronegative. The CDR3 nucleotides are TGCGCCAGCAGAACCACTAGCGGGAGCAATGAGCAGTTCTTC. Amino acid sequence: CASRTTSGSNEQFF.